These 18 T cell receptor beta chains were all obtained from the same sample, sequenced in a study of cytomegalovirus exposure and HLA in healthy donors (dated by TCRdb to about 2017). The library relied on the immunoSEQ multiplex PCR assay. The multiplex PCR relied on a mix of 60 forward primers for TCR Vbeta segments and 13 reverse primers for TCR Jbeta segments. Here the immuneACCESS table is served through TCRdb, limited to in-frame sequences with V and J called. Missing clones are a known gap in these copies; in checked studies unresolved V genes cover under half, and the rest lacks a known reason. The sample contains 80,000 to 100,000 clones, 77% of them found a single time. Approximately 7% of the sample lies in the top ten. The sample comprised PBMCs. All receptors come from a man aged 50-60 years in good health and CMV-seropositive.

The V and J genes are TRBV5-1 and TRBJ2-5; a possible D gene is TRBD2 (6 bases). CDR1 is SGHRS and CDR2 is YFSETQ in the germline V gene. V dropped 2 bases and J dropped 5 bases, with 16 bases sitting between them. The CDR3 has 15 residues. The CDR3 is CASSLGGVGFETQYF. The CDR3 nucleotides are TGCGCCAGCAGCTTAGGAGGGGTAGGGTTTGAGACCCAGTACTTC.

The rearrangement uses TRBV14 and TRBJ2-2; 7 bases line up with TRBD2. This CDR3 is 16 amino acids long. The germline V gene encodes CDR1 SGHDN and CDR2 FVKESK. V shed 4 bases, J shed 6 bases, and the junction held 11 bases outside the gene matches. CDR3 sequence (DNA): TGTGCCAGCAGCCGAAGCGGGGCCGGCGGGGCCGGGGAGCTGTTTTTT. Translating it yields CASSRSGAGGAGELFF.

Turning to this clone: The same CDR3 also results from other DNA sequences found in this sample. The rearrangement joins TRBV7-2 to TRBJ2-5; D possibly corresponds to TRBD1 (6 bases). Germline CDR1 reads SGHTA; CDR2 reads FQGNSA. The CDR3 is 17 residues long. V was cut by 5 bases and J by 4 bases, with 23 bases left in between. The CDR3 nucleotides read TGTGCCAGCAGCACCTCCAGGGGATTGGGTTCAGGAGAGACCCAGTACTTC. Protein sequence: CASSTSRGLGSGETQYF. Combining the CDR3 with reference TRBV7-2 and TRBJ2-5 gives the whole variable domain GAGVSQSPSNKVTEKGKDVELRCDPISGHTALYWYRQSLGQGLEFLIYFQGNSAPDKSGLPSDRFSAERTGGSVSTLTIQRTQQEDSAVYLCASSTSRGLGSGETQYFGPGTRLLVL.

This chain connects TRBV19 to TRBJ1-2; TRBD1 is a possible D gene (5 bases). The CDR3 totals 13 residues. The V gene lost 5 bases and the J gene lost 2 bases, with 9 bases spanning the gap. Germline V lookup: CDR1 LNHDA, CDR2 SQIVND (reference sequence). CDR3 DNA sequence: TGTGCCAGTAGTCTCCGACAGAACTATGGCTACACCTTC. Translated, it gives CASSLRQNYGYTF.

This clone was counted once. This sequence joins TRBV6-5 and TRBJ1-1, with D possibly TRBD1 on 5 matching bases. CDR1 and CDR2 (germline): MNHEY, SVGAGI. This CDR3 has 13 amino acids. V dropped 2 bases and J dropped 4 bases, with 8 bases sitting between them. The CDR3 DNA sequence: TGTGCCAGCAGTTACCTGGGGGGCACTGAAGCTTTCTTT. Its translation is CASSYLGGTEAFF.

The V call is TRBV5-1, the J call TRBJ2-1; 10 bases map to TRBD2. CDR1 is SGHRS, CDR2 YFSETQ, per germline. Germline trimming cut 0 bases from V and 6 bases from J; bases unmatched to any gene: 6. The CDR3 runs to 16 residues. CDR3 sequence reads: CASSLVASGGTNEQFF. The CDR3 DNA follows: TGCGCCAGCAGCTTGGTAGCTAGCGGGGGAACCAATGAGCAGTTCTTC.

This clone was detected only once. This chain uses TRBV25-1 with TRBJ1-6, with 7 bases aligning to TRBD1. Per germline, CDR1 MGHDK and CDR2 SYGVNS. This CDR3 spans 13 amino acids. V gave up 10 bases and J gave up 6 bases; unmatched junction bases: 6. In DNA, the CDR3 is TGTGCCATTCAGACAGGGCCTAATTCACCCCTCCACTTT. This gives the protein CAIQTGPNSPLHF. Full variable domain (rest looked up from reference TRBV25-1 and TRBJ1-6): EADIYQTPRYLVIGTGKKITLECSQTMGHDKMYWYQQDPGMELHLIHYSYGVNSTEKGDLSSESTVSRIRTEHFPLTLESARPSHTSQYLCAIQTGPNSPLHFGNGTRLTVT.

The rearrangement uses TRBV23-1 and TRBJ2-7; 11 bases match TRBD1. TRBV23-1 is labeled an ORF, and its function is uncertain. V lost 4 bases, J lost 2 bases, and 7 bases stayed unmatched. The CDR3 has 16 amino acids. CDR3 protein: CASSPEGQGGTYEQYF. The CDR3 DNA reads as TGCGCCAGCAGTCCCGAGGGACAGGGGGGGACCTACGAGCAGTACTTC.

The V call is TRBV4-3, the J call TRBJ2-1; D gene ambiguous. Trimming shortened V by 2 bases and J by 1 base, and 9 bases separated the two germline ends. CDR1 is LGHNA and CDR2 is YSLEER in the germline V gene. The CDR3 covers 15 residues. CDR3 sequence: CASSQQTRSYNEQFF. The DNA of the CDR3 is TGCGCCAGCAGCCAACAGACTCGTTCCTACAATGAGCAGTTCTTC.

This clone was observed a handful of times. The chain recombines TRBV27 with TRBJ1-2, with 8 bases aligning to TRBD1. J lost 7 bases, V lost 4 bases, and 8 bases had no gene match. CDR1 and CDR2 (germline): MNHEY, SMNVEV (reference sequence). The CDR3 is 14 residues long. Here the CDR3 reads CASSSRQGRSGYTF. Here the CDR3 DNA reads TGTGCCAGCAGTTCGCGACAGGGGCGGTCTGGCTACACCTTC.

In this sample, this clone turned up once. J is TRBJ2-1 and V is TRBV7-2; TRBD2 matches at 8 bases. The CDR3 contains 14 residues. Per the germline V gene, CDR1 is SGHTA and CDR2 is FQGNSA. Unmatched junction bases numbered 13, after V lost 4 bases and J lost 14 bases. This CDR3 reads CASSYYKSAGGEFF. The CDR3 region has the DNA TGTGCCAGCAGCTATTATAAATCGGCGGGGGGAGAGTTCTTC. Looking up the rest from reference TRBV7-2 and TRBJ2-1 gives the full variable domain: GAGVSQSPSNKVTEKGKDVELRCDPISGHTALYWYRQSLGQGLEFLIYFQGNSAPDKSGLPSDRFSAERTGGSVSTLTIQRTQQEDSAVYLCASSYYKSAGGEFFGPGTRLTVL.

The chain has TRBV19 and TRBJ1-1, with D possibly TRBD1 on 6 matching bases. The V end was cut by 3 bases, the J end by 4 bases, with 12 bases between. The length of the CDR3 is 14 residues. CDR1 and CDR2 from the germline V gene are LNHDA and SQIVND (reference sequence). The CDR3 nucleotides read TGTGCCAGTAGTATGGGGCAGGGGAGCACTGAAGCTTTCTTT. As protein: CASSMGQGSTEAFF.

The chain joins TRBV25-1 to TRBJ1-1, with 7 bases aligning to TRBD1. Unmatched junction bases numbered 1, after V lost 7 bases and J lost 5 bases. The CDR3 consists of 11 residues. CDR1 and CDR2 (germline): MGHDK, SYGVNS. The CDR3 bases are TGTGCCAGCACAGGGGGGACTGAAGCTTTCTTT. Translation: CASTGGTEAFF.

This clone was observed a handful of times. This chain uses TRBV19 with TRBJ2-7, with D possibly being TRBD2 (5 bases). The CDR3 consists of 13 residues. V lost 3 bases to trimming and J lost 4 bases, with 10 bases between them. The V gene's germline CDR1 is LNHDA and CDR2 SQIVND (reference sequence). CDR3 nucleotide sequence: TGTGCCAGTAGTATGAGGGTGAAGTACGAGCAGTACTTC. Translating it yields CASSMRVKYEQYF.

The chain couples TRBV13 to TRBJ2-7; the D gene is possibly TRBD1 (7 bases). V was shortened by 1 base and J by 7 bases, with 14 bases between the two germline ends. This CDR3 has 14 amino acids. The germline CDR1 and CDR2 sequences are PRHDT and FYEKMQ (reference sequence). In nucleotides, the CDR3 is TGTGCCAGCAGCTTAGATCGGTCAGGGGGGGAGCAGTACTTC. Its protein product is CASSLDRSGGEQYF. The full variable domain, rest sourced from reference TRBV13 and TRBJ2-7, is AAGVIQSPRHLIKEKRETATLKCYPIPRHDTVYWYQQGPGQDPQFLISFYEKMQSDKGSIPDRFSAQQFSDYHSELNMSSLELGDSALYFCASSLDRSGGEQYFGPGTRLTVT.

The chain joins TRBV9 to TRBJ2-1, with a possible D match to TRBD1 (6 bases). The CDR3 runs 18 residues. V gave up 0 bases and J gave up 1 base, with 17 bases separating them. Germline CDR1 and CDR2: SGDLS and YYNGEE. CDR3 amino acids: CASSVAPQGFGSYNEQFF. The DNA for the CDR3 is TGTGCCAGCAGCGTAGCCCCACAGGGTTTCGGATCCTACAATGAGCAGTTCTTC.

The rearrangement joins TRBV7-9 to TRBJ1-1, with 10 bases identical to TRBD1. The germline CDR1 and CDR2 sequences are SEHNR and FQNEAQ (reference sequence). The CDR3 is 19 residues long. With 6 bases clipped from V and 0 bases from J, the junction kept 16 bases outside the gene matches. As DNA, the CDR3 is TGTGCCAGCAGGAGAGCATGGGGGACAGGGGTCGGCATGAACACTGAAGCTTTCTTT. As protein: CASRRAWGTGVGMNTEAFF.

This chain uses TRBV5-6 with TRBJ2-6; the D is unclear. The CDR3 is 16 residues long. Trimming shortened V by 0 bases and J by 0 bases, and 7 bases separated the two germline ends. Germline V gene sequence: CDR1 SGHDT, CDR2 YYEEEE. The CDR3: CASSLGAFSGANVLTF. In DNA form, the CDR3 reads TGTGCCAGCAGCTTGGGGGCATTCTCTGGGGCCAACGTCCTGACTTTC.